This T cell receptor beta chain was profiled in a study of blood T cells in healthy people across ages. A second roughly 6 to 11 cycle PCR used barcoded and J-beta primers. Sequencing of every sample gave 3 million or more CDR3-containing paired-end reads. A single record per CDR3 protein comes from TCRdb applying MiXCR to the 5' RACE reads. The sample lists some 710,000 distinct CDR3 sequences, 46% seen once, with around a sixth in the top ten. Germline CDR1 and CDR2: SGHVS and FQNEAQ. Trimming pared 2 bases from V and 0 bases from J, leaving 7 bases between. This CDR3 comprises 14 residues. This clonotype was counted between two and nine times. Its antigen is undetermined. Study findings and constraints: Long-lived donors had more naive CD4+ cells and higher diversity than aged donors.

The specimen was blood. This chain joins TRBV7-8 and TRBJ1-1; D remains ambiguous. The sequence came from an older man in good health. The CDR3 reads CASSLQVVNTEAFF. CDR3 bases: TGTGCCAGCAGCTTACAGGTTGTGAACACTGAAGCTTTCTTT.